This TCR beta chain comes out of a study of blood T cell repertoires in COVID-19 (TCRdb year 2020). For the study in its entirety: Samples covering the acute and convalescent phases of COVID-19 were provided by collaborators in the United States, Italy and Spain. The repertoires were released in a freely available public database intended as a resource for research on the immune response to SARS-CoV-2. Subjects who had been exposed to COVID-19, were actively infected with it, or had recovered from it provided the deeply sampled blood TCRbeta repertoires that made up the dataset. Where HLA class I and class II types were available, the types were taken from metadata supplied by the sample provider, not from assay-based typing. The prospective study material was composed of cDNA or gDNA derived from T cells, B-cell-depleted T cells, or PBMCs. Samples were obtained from the ongoing ImmuneRACE study (first 160 participants) and from some 1,300 subjects provided by 6 global collaborators. Nearly every sample came with metadata listing a de-identified subject ID, COVID-19 status, age in years and sex.

Germline trimming: 10 bases from V, 4 bases from J; junction bases outside gene matches: 5. CDR1 and CDR2 (WNHNN, SYGVQD) derive from the germline V gene (reference sequence). Reading from cysteine to phenylalanine, the CDR3 counts 13 amino acids. Only CDR3 DNA remains: 39 bases, in frame from the first base. Notes on this clone: The antigen it binds to is not known. Base qualities are not at hand, and no much larger clone is one base apart.

General conclusions and limits of the study: The amount of clinical and demographic metadata varied by source and participant and was provided uncurated.

In the prospective study, participants were 18 to 89 years old, resided in around 25 geographic areas of the United States, and were enrolled through a virtual design. Cohort assignment in the prospective study relied on participant-reported clinical history from a screening survey and a study questionnaire. ImmuneRACE Cohort 3 recovered participants were defined by two consecutive negative NP/OP PCR tests, healthcare professional clearance, or symptom resolution. In the prospective study, whole blood, serum and a nasopharyngeal or oropharyngeal swab were collected from each participant by mobile phlebotomists. Prospective study participants could optionally give additional blood draws and questionnaires over an approximately two-month period. Before DNA extraction, blood samples from the prospective study were shipped at room temperature or frozen. TCRbeta CDR3 regions were amplified from genomic DNA by means of the immunoSEQ Assay, a bias-controlled multiplex PCR. From the authors' description of their analysis: Within the assay, amplification of reference gene primers was used to estimate how many nucleated cells each sample contained. To quantify the absolute abundance of each unique TCRbeta CDR3 rearrangement, sequence reads were collapsed and filtered. For each sample, productive Simpson clonality was calculated by taking the square root of Simpson's diversity index across productive rearrangements. This immuneACCESS table, as held by TCRdb, lists in-frame sequences with V and J called but not all clones. Of the missing ones, under half trace to an unresolved V gene in checked studies; the others have no known cause. For V, J and clone size, that table is used; D and trimming come from the DNA. The sample includes about 300,000 clones, with approximately 84% observed a single time. The ten largest account for less than 4.5% of the sample.

The chain was built from TRBV10-1 and TRBJ1-1, with TRBD1 matching 11 junction bases. Source material: PBMCs or T cells enriched from blood (not recorded which). The receptor comes from a man aged 25 to 40 who had recovered from COVID-19. At the DNA level, the sequence is TGCGCCAACGGGACAGGGGGGGTCACTGAAGCTTTCTTT. Its translation is CANGTGGVTEAFF.